This record concerns one TCR beta chain sequence. Its antigen is still unknown. This entry is derived from a study of shared clonotypes between healthy human individuals. Study observations and caveats: Investigators expected sequencing depth to affect clonotype sharing among donors. All-four-donor shared clonotypes had higher generation probabilities than non-shared clonotypes did.

On sorted subsets, replicate PCRs used 150 to 250 ng DNA, or tens of thousands of T cell genomes. This table comes from immunoSEQ multiplex PCR, and its TCRdb copy is limited to in-frame clones, with some not included. The data hold 600,000 or so clones, with roughly 95% observed a single time. Naive CD8 isolation took CD45RO-negative cells positively selected for CCR7 and excluded terminally differentiated effector memory CD45RA+ cells. Those who donated were healthy HIV-negative adults, with no recent acute infections or vaccinations reported. The V end lost 4 bases, the J end lost 4 bases, and 17 bases lay between the germline ends. Germline V gene sequence: CDR1 PRHDT, CDR2 FYEKMQ (reference sequence). The CDR3 covers 15 residues.

This sequence originates from a young woman in good health. The gene calls are TRBV13 and TRBJ2-7, with D unresolved. Sequenced: naive CD8+ T cells sorted from blood. As DNA, the CDR3 is TGTGCCAGCAGCTCTCGGGCAGAGACATTATACGAGCAGTACTTC. Translation gives CASSSRAETLYEQYF.